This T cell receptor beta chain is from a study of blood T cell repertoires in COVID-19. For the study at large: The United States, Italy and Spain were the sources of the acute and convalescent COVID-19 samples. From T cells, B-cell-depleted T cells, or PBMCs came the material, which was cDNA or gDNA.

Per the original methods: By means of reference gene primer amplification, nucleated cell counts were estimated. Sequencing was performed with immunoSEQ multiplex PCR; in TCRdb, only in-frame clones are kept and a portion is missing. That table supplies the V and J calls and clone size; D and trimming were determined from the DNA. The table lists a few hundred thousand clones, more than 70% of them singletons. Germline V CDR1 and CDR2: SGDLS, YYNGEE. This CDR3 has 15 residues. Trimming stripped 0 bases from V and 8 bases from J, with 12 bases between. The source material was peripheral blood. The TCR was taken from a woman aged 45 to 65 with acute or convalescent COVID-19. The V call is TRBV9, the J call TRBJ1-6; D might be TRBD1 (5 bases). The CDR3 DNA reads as TGTGCCAGCAGCGTAGCGGGGGGGATCTATTCACCCCTCCACTTT. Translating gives CASSVAGGIYSPLHF. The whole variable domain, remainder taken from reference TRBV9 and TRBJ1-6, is DSGVTQTPKHLITATGQRVTLRCSPRSGDLSVYWYQQSLDQGLQFLIQYYNGEERAKGNILERFSAQQFPDLHSELNLSSLELGDSALYFCASSVAGGIYSPLHFGNGTRLTVT.